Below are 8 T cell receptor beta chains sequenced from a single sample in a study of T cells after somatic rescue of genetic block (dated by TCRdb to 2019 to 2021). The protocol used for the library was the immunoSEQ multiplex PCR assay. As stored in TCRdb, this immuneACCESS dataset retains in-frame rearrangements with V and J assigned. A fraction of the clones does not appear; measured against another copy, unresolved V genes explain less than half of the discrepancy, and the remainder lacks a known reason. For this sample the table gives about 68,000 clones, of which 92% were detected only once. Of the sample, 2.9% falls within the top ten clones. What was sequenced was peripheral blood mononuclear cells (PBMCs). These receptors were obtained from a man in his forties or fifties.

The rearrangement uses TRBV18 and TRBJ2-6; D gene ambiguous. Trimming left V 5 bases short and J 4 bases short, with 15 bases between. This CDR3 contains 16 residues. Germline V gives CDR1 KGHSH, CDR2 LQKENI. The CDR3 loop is CASSDPMGFGANVLTF. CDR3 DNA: TGTGCCAGCTCAGACCCGATGGGATTCGGGGCCAACGTCCTGACTTTC. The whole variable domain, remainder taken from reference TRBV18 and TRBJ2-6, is NAGVMQNPRHLVRRRGQEARLRCSPMKGHSHVYWYRQLPEEGLKFMVYLQKENIIDESGMPKERFSAEFPKEGPSILRIQQVVRGDSAAYFCASSDPMGFGANVLTFGAGSRLTVL.

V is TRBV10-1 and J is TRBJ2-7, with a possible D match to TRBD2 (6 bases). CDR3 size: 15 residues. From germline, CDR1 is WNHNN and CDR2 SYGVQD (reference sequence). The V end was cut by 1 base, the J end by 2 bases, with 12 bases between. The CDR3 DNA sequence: TGCGCCAGCAGTGAGTTAACGTGGGGGGCCTACGAGCAGTACTTC. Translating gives CASSELTWGAYEQYF.

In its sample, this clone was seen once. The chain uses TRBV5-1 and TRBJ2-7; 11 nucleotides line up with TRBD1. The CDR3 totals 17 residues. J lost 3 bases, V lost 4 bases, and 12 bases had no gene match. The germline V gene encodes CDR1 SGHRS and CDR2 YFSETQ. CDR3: CASSLGQGAQLIYEQYF. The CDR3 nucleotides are TGCGCCAGCAGCCTCGGACAGGGGGCACAATTGATCTACGAGCAGTACTTC.

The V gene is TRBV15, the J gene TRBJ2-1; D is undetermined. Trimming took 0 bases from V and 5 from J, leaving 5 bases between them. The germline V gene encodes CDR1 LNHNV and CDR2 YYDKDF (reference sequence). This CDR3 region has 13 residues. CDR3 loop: CATSRDTNNEQFF. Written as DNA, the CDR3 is TGTGCCACCAGCAGAGACACCAACAATGAGCAGTTCTTC.

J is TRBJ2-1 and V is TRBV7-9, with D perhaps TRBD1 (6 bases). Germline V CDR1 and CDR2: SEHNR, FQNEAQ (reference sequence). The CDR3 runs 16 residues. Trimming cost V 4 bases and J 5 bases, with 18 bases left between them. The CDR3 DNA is TGTGCCAGCAGCTCTACCCAGGGGAAAGCTCACAATGAGCAGTTCTTC. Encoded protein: CASSSTQGKAHNEQFF.

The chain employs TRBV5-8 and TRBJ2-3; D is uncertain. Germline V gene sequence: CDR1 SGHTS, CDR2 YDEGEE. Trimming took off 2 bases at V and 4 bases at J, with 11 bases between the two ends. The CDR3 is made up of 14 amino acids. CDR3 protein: CASSLRVLSDTQYF. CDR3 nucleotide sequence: TGTGCCAGCAGCTTAAGGGTACTCTCAGATACGCAGTATTTT.

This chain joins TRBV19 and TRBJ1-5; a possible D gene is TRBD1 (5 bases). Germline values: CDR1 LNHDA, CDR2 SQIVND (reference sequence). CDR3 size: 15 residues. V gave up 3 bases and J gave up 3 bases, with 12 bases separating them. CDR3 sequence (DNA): TGTGCCAGTAGTATGGGGGGGGGATACAATCAGCCCCAGCATTTT. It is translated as CASSMGGGYNQPQHF.

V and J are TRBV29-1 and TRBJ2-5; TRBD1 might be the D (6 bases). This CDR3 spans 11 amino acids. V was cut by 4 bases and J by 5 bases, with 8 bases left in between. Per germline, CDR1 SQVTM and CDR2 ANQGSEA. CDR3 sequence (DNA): TGCAGCGTTGTGAGGGGGGAGACCCAGTACTTC. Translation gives CSVVRGETQYF.